These 16 T cell receptor beta chains came from one sample sequenced in a study of T cells in Graves' hyperthyroidism and ophthalmopathy. RNA transcripts served as the template for amplifying TCR beta CDR3 regions. A set of HTBI primers served as the primers for a first-round RT-PCR of the TCR CDR3. MiXCR, applied by TCRdb to the multiplex PCR reads, yields one record per CDR3 protein. The data hold 300,000 to 400,000 distinct CDR3 sequences, with approximately 15% observed a single time. Material for sequencing was blood. These receptors were collected from a woman aged 25 to 39 with Graves' hyperthyroidism.

This clonotype turned up a few times. The CDR3 region has the DNA TGTGCCAGCAGCCTTGGGACCGGGACTGAGCAGTTCTTC. It translates to CASSLGTGTEQFF. The genes are TRBV27 and TRBJ2-1; the D call may be TRBD1 or TRBD2 (5 bases each). The germline V and J ends were trimmed by 6 bases and 9 bases, with 15 bases remaining between them. Germline V lookup: CDR1 MNHEY, CDR2 SMNVEV (reference sequence). This CDR3 comprises 13 residues.

In its sample, this clonotype was seen many times. The chain uses TRBV28 and TRBJ2-7, with 7 bases identical to TRBD2. This CDR3 has 16 amino acids. Germline V gene lookup returns CDR1 MDHEN and CDR2 SYDVKM. Germline trimming cut 6 bases from V and 1 base from J; bases unmatched to any gene: 12. CDR3 nucleotide sequence: TGTGCCAGCAGCCTGACACGGGGAGCGGGGTCCTACGAGCAGTACTTC. Translating it yields CASSLTRGAGSYEQYF.

This clonotype has more than one count but fewer than ten. The CDR3 DNA sequence: TGCAGTGCTAGGCCCCCGGGAAATACCATCTACGAGCAGTACTTC. This gives the protein CSARPPGNTIYEQYF. V and J are TRBV20-1 and TRBJ2-7; possible D gene TRBD2, 5 bases. The V gene lost 3 bases and the J gene lost 3 bases, with 18 bases spanning the gap. Per the germline V gene, CDR1 is DFQATT and CDR2 is SNEGSKA (reference sequence). CDR3 length: 15 amino acids.

The chain has TRBV5-1 and TRBJ1-1, with 7 bases lining up with TRBD1. This CDR3 comprises 14 residues. CDR1 is SGHRS and CDR2 is YFSETQ in the germline V gene. V was pared by 7 bases and J by 1 base, with 7 bases of the junction left unmatched. CDR3 amino acids: CASSTGASNTEAFF. CDR3 sequence (DNA): TGCGCCAGCTCAACAGGGGCCTCGAACACTGAAGCTTTCTTT.

The V call is TRBV19, the J call TRBJ1-1; 10 bases map to TRBD1. The CDR3 is 14 amino acids. The germline CDR1 and CDR2 sequences are LNHDA and SQIVND (reference sequence). With 3 bases clipped from V and 11 bases from J, the junction kept 9 bases outside the gene matches. Here the CDR3 DNA reads TGTGCCAGTAGTATTCGGGACAGGGGCGGATCGGCTTTCTTT. Translating gives CASSIRDRGGSAFF.

This clonotype showed up just a few times. V usage is TRBV6-1 and J usage is TRBJ2-1, with 15 bases fitting TRBD2. CDR3 length: 18 residues. Germline CDR1 is MNHNS and CDR2 is SASEGT. The V and J ends lost 10 bases and 8 bases, in that order; junction bases with no gene match: 18. CDR3 region: CATRRGLAGGPRGDEQFF. The CDR3, as DNA: TGTGCCACTCGAAGGGGACTAGCGGGAGGTCCTCGGGGGGATGAGCAGTTCTTC.

This clonotype was counted at least ten times. The rearrangement links TRBV27 to TRBJ2-1, with D perhaps TRBD2 (5 bases). The CDR3 consists of 16 residues. Trimming removed 5 bases from V and 0 bases from J, with 14 bases in between. Germline values: CDR1 MNHEY, CDR2 SMNVEV (reference sequence). The CDR3 spells CASSVLGVDSYNEQFF. The CDR3 DNA sequence: TGTGCCAGCAGTGTCCTCGGGGTCGACTCCTACAATGAGCAGTTCTTC.

This clonotype has more than one count but fewer than ten. The chain couples TRBV4-2 to TRBJ2-5; 7 bases match TRBD2. CDR1 is LGHNA and CDR2 is YNFKEQ in the germline V gene. The CDR3 is 15 residues long. Germline trimming cut 0 bases from V and 4 bases from J; bases unmatched to any gene: 5. The CDR3: CASSQEASGRETQYF. The CDR3 DNA is TGTGCCAGCAGCCAAGAGGCTAGCGGAAGAGAGACCCAGTACTTC.

Only a few counts were recorded for this clonotype. The V gene is TRBV6-1, the J gene TRBJ2-3; D gene unclear. CDR1 MNHNS and CDR2 SASEGT come from the germline V gene. The CDR3 is made up of 13 amino acids. Trimming cost V 7 bases and J 5 bases, with 13 bases left between them. This CDR3 is CASKRSTLDTQYF. The CDR3 nucleotides are TGTGCCAGCAAGAGGTCTACGTTAGATACGCAGTATTTT.

This clonotype appeared many times. The V and J genes are TRBV12-3 or TRBV12-4 and TRBJ2-3; no clear D. V lost 6 bases to trimming and J lost 4 bases, with 17 bases between them. The CDR3 is made up of 15 amino acids. The CDR3 is CASSREAPRPDTQYF. The CDR3 DNA reads as TGTGCCAGCAGCCGCGAGGCACCCAGGCCAGATACGCAGTATTTT.

This clonotype was counted at least ten times. The chain recombines TRBV9 with TRBJ2-1, with D hard to call. The CDR3 length is 13 residues. Germline V gene lookup returns CDR1 SGDLS and CDR2 YYNGEE. V was cut by 0 bases and J by 4 bases, with 5 bases left in between. CDR3 loop: CASSVEQYNEQFF. The CDR3, as DNA: TGTGCCAGCAGCGTAGAACAGTACAATGAGCAGTTCTTC.

This clonotype came up many times. This rearrangement joins TRBV27 to TRBJ1-5; a weak D match, TRBD1 (6 bases). Trimming shortened V by 0 bases and J by 7 bases, and 13 bases separated the two germline ends. The CDR3 loop spans 15 amino acids. CDR1 and CDR2 from the germline V gene are MNHEY and SMNVEV (reference sequence). Here the CDR3 reads CASSLSGGGRQPQHF. In DNA form, the CDR3 reads TGTGCCAGCAGTTTATCTGGGGGCGGAAGGCAGCCCCAGCATTTT.

This clonotype was counted many times. V gene TRBV30 combines with J gene TRBJ2-1; TRBD2 matches 10 bases. J was trimmed by 9 bases and V by 2 bases; bases with no gene match: 7. CDR1 is GTSNPN and CDR2 is SVGIG in the germline V gene (reference sequence). There are 14 residues in the CDR3. The CDR3 region is CAWSRLAGGSEQFF. The CDR3 region has the DNA TGTGCCTGGAGTCGACTAGCGGGTGGAAGTGAGCAGTTCTTC.

Turning to this clonotype: This may stem from a read error, because a much larger clone lies one nucleotide away. The gene calls are TRBV12-3 or TRBV12-4 and TRBJ1-1; TRBD1 is a possible D gene (5 bases). V dropped 1 base and J dropped 8 bases, with 17 bases sitting between them. The CDR3 is 15 residues long. CDR3 sequence (DNA): TGTGCCAGCAGTTTAGTTGAGGGCAGGGCGGGGGAAGCTTTCTTT. Protein: CASSLVEGRAGEAFF.

At least ten counts were recorded for this clonotype. J is TRBJ2-7 and V is TRBV11-2; D is possibly TRBD2 (5 bases). Germline V gene sequence: CDR1 SGHAT, CDR2 FQNNGV. V was shortened by 1 base and J by 7 bases, with 5 bases between the two germline ends. This CDR3 comprises 11 residues. Here the CDR3 DNA reads TGTGCCAGCAGCTTAGCGGGGGAGCAGTACTTC. Residues: CASSLAGEQYF.

This chain joins TRBV5-1 and TRBJ2-3, with D hard to call. CDR1 and CDR2 (germline): SGHRS, YFSETQ. V gave up 1 base and J gave up 0 bases, with 9 bases separating them. The CDR3 totals 15 residues. The DNA of the CDR3 is TGCGCCAGCAGCTTGTTAGGAACTAGCACAGATACGCAGTATTTT. This encodes CASSLLGTSTDTQYF. The full variable domain, its missing parts supplied by reference TRBV5-1 and TRBJ2-3, is KAGVTQTPRYLIKTRGQQVTLSCSPISGHRSVSWYQQTPGQGLQFLFEYFSETQRNKGNFPGRFSGRQFSNSRSEMNVSTLELGDSALYLCASSLLGTSTDTQYFGPGTRLTVL.